This T cell receptor (beta chain) came from a study of blood T cell repertoires in COVID-19. Across the study: Both acute and convalescent COVID-19 samples were obtained from the United States, Italy and Spain. From T cells, B-cell-depleted T cells, or PBMCs came the material, which was cDNA or gDNA.

Authors' methods: Cell counts per sample came from amplifying reference gene primers. Clones were sequenced by immunoSEQ multiplex PCR, and TCRdb holds only the in-frame ones, with some missing. That table furnishes V, J and clone size, whereas the DNA furnished D and trimming. The sample consists of about 200,000 clones, roughly 86% of them appearing once. Looked up from germline, CDR1 is SGHVS and CDR2 is FNYEAQ. The CDR3 spans 16 residues. Trimming at V came to 1 base and at J to 3 bases, leaving 5 bases not matched to a gene. This clone came up once. The source of this sequence is a man aged 55 to 70 with acute or convalescent COVID-19. Sequencing input: peripheral blood. The chain is built from TRBV7-6 and TRBJ2-1, with 8 bases lining up with TRBD2. The CDR3 DNA reads TGTGCCAGCAGCTTAGTCGCCAGCGGGGGCTACAATGAGCAGTTCTTC. Translation gives CASSLVASGGYNEQFF.